Listed below are T cell receptor beta chains from one sample, sequenced in a study of T-cell reconstitution after alpha-beta-depleted transplantation in children. Each CDR3 protein gets one entry after TCRdb re-called the PCR reads with MiXCR. The sample carries hundreds of thousands of distinct CDR3 sequences, less than 15% recorded once. The specimen was PBMCs, collected before TCRalphabeta/CD19-depleted stem cell transplant. The receptor source for this set is a girl aged 2 to 10 with congenital amegakaryocytic thrombocytopenia, due to receive a stem cell transplant. The CDR3 runs from the conserved cysteine through the conserved F or W. Fields, in order: J gene, V gene, CDR3 protein.

J gene: TRBJ1-2
V gene: TRBV6-5
CDR3 protein: CASSSIDRAGYTF

J gene: TRBJ1-4
V gene: TRBV5-6
CDR3 protein: CASSLFRLATNEKLFF

J gene: TRBJ1-5
V gene: TRBV3-1
CDR3 protein: CASSGDLNQPQHF

J gene: TRBJ1-2
V gene: TRBV7-6
CDR3 protein: CASSPTGSRGYTF

J gene: TRBJ1-2
V gene: TRBV7-9
CDR3 protein: CASSDGGGAYGYTF

J gene: TRBJ2-7
V gene: TRBV10-3
CDR3 protein: CAIRGQGSYEQYF

J gene: TRBJ2-1
V gene: TRBV12-3/TRBV12-4
CDR3 protein: CASRWGNEQFF

J gene: TRBJ1-1
V gene: TRBV21-1
CDR3 protein: CASSKDSSYRDWETEAFF

J gene: TRBJ2-5
V gene: TRBV15
CDR3 protein: CATSRAGLAVRETQYF

J gene: TRBJ2-1
V gene: TRBV20-1
CDR3 protein: CSARTDLSYNEQFF

J gene: TRBJ1-1
V gene: TRBV10-3
CDR3 protein: CATQPGTGIFTEAFF

J gene: TRBJ2-2
V gene: TRBV3-1
CDR3 protein: CASMLAGGTGELFF